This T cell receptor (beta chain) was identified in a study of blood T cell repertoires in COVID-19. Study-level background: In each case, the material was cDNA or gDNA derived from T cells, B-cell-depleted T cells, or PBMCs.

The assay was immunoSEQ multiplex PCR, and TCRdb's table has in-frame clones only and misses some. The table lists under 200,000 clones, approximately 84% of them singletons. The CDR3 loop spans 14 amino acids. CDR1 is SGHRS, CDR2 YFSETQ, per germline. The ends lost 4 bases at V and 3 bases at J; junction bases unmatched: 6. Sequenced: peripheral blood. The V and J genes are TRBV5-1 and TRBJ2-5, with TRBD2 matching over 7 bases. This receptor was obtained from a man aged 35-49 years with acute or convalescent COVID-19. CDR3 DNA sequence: TGCGCCAGCAGCCACCTGGCGGGGGAAGAGACCCAGTACTTC. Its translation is CASSHLAGEETQYF.